These 22 T cell receptor beta chains came from one sample sequenced in a study of cytomegalovirus exposure and HLA in healthy donors. Vbeta (60) and Jbeta (13) primers were used in the PCR. Sequenced by immunoSEQ multiplex PCR; TCRdb stores in-frame clones only, minus some. There are about 140,000 clones in the sample; more than 8% occur only once, and under 2% lies in the top ten. The sequenced sample was PBMCs. Source of these receptors: a man aged 45 to 65 in good health and CMV-seronegative.

This clone was counted only a few times. The CDR3 here is CASSPRLERDTEAFF. CDR3 DNA: TGTGCCAGCAGTCCCAGACTAGAAAGAGACACTGAAGCTTTCTTT. The chain recombines TRBV6-6 with TRBJ1-1; D ambiguous. Germline V CDR1 and CDR2: MNHNY, SVGAGI (reference sequence). V was shortened by 5 bases and J by 3 bases, with 16 bases between the two germline ends. The CDR3 loop spans 15 amino acids.

The gene calls are TRBV5-1 and TRBJ2-1, with 14 positions matching TRBD2. Germline-derived CDR1 and CDR2 are SGHRS and YFSETQ. Losses at the gene ends were 4 bases for V and 0 bases for J; bases not matched to a gene: 6. The CDR3 is 18 amino acids. The CDR3 region is CASSRTSGGRSSYNEQFF. The CDR3 nucleotides are TGCGCCAGCAGCCGGACTAGCGGGGGGAGAAGCTCCTACAATGAGCAGTTCTTC. Based on the CDR3 plus reference TRBV5-1 and TRBJ2-1, the full variable domain is KAGVTQTPRYLIKTRGQQVTLSCSPISGHRSVSWYQQTPGQGLQFLFEYFSETQRNKGNFPGRFSGRQFSNSRSEMNVSTLELGDSALYLCASSRTSGGRSSYNEQFFGPGTRLTVL.

This clone appeared a few times. The CDR3, as DNA: TGTGCCAGCAGCTTACGATTAGCGGGAGTTAACGGGGAGCTGTTTTTT. As protein: CASSLRLAGVNGELFF. J is TRBJ2-2 and V is TRBV11-2, with 9 bases aligning to TRBD2. Germline CDR1 SGHAT, CDR2 FQNNGV. The CDR3 length is 16 residues. V lost 2 bases, J lost 7 bases, and 8 bases stayed unmatched.

Only a few counts were recorded for this clone. The V call is TRBV30, the J call TRBJ1-1; TRBD1 matches 7 bases. The CDR3 has 12 amino acids. With 3 bases clipped from V and 13 bases from J, the junction kept 11 bases outside the gene matches. Germline V gene sequence: CDR1 GTSNPN, CDR2 SVGIG (reference sequence). The CDR3 nucleotides read TGTGCCTGGAGACAGGGGCGGGTTTTTGTTTTCTTT. Its protein product is CAWRQGRVFVFF. The full variable domain, completed using reference TRBV30 and TRBJ1-1, is SQTIHQWPATLVQPVGSPLSLECTVEGTSNPNLYWYRQAAGRGLQLLFYSVGIGQISSEVPQNLSASRPQDRQFILSSKKLLLSDSGFYLCAWRQGRVFVFFGQGTRLTVV.

The chain recombines TRBV28 with TRBJ2-3; 9 nucleotides line up with TRBD1. This CDR3 is 15 amino acids long. Germline CDR1 and CDR2: MDHEN and SYDVKM. V shed 8 bases, J shed 2 bases, and the junction held 8 bases outside the gene matches. CDR3 DNA sequence: TGTGCCAGCGGAACACAGGGGGCTATCACAGATACGCAGTATTTT. Translating it yields CASGTQGAITDTQYF. Filled out from reference TRBV28 and TRBJ2-3, the complete variable domain reads DVKVTQSSRYLVKRTGEKVFLECVQDMDHENMFWYRQDPGLGLRLIYFSYDVKMKEKGDIPEGYSVSREKKERFSLILESASTNQTSMYLCASGTQGAITDTQYFGPGTRLTVL.

The chain has TRBV9 and TRBJ2-7; the D gene is possibly TRBD2 (6 bases). Germline V gene lookup returns CDR1 SGDLS and CDR2 YYNGEE. This CDR3 has 14 residues. V was shortened by 2 bases and J by 5 bases, with 14 bases between the two germline ends. Here the CDR3 reads CASSVGLSVDEQYF. The CDR3 nucleotides read TGTGCCAGCAGCGTCGGACTATCGGTGGACGAGCAGTACTTC.

This chain joins TRBV6-6 and TRBJ1-3, with no clear D. CDR1 is MNHNY and CDR2 is SVGAGI in the germline V gene (reference sequence). V dropped 6 bases and J dropped 4 bases, with 13 bases sitting between them. The CDR3 consists of 14 residues. CDR3 in amino acids: CASSPREGGNTIYF. CDR3 DNA sequence: TGTGCCAGCAGCCCGCGGGAAGGGGGAAACACCATATATTTT.

The chain uses TRBV7-2 and TRBJ2-2; TRBD1 matches 7 bases. The CDR3 spans 15 residues. CDR1 and CDR2 from the germline V gene are SGHTA and FQGNSA. V shed 6 bases, J shed 5 bases, and the junction held 9 bases outside the gene matches. CDR3 nucleotides: TGTGCCAGCAGACGACAGGGAAGTGGGACCGGGGAGCTGTTTTTT. It yields the protein CASRRQGSGTGELFF. The full variable domain, its missing parts supplied by reference TRBV7-2 and TRBJ2-2, is GAGVSQSPSNKVTEKGKDVELRCDPISGHTALYWYRQSLGQGLEFLIYFQGNSAPDKSGLPSDRFSAERTGGSVSTLTIQRTQQEDSAVYLCASRRQGSGTGELFFGEGSRLTVL.

This chain uses TRBV5-1 with TRBJ2-3, with 10 bases fitting TRBD2. J gave up 1 base and V 4 bases, and 6 bases lay outside the gene matches. Looked up from germline, CDR1 is SGHRS and CDR2 is YFSETQ. The CDR3 is 16 amino acids. DNA of the CDR3: TGCGCCAGCAGCCTGCCGGGACTAGCGCGCACAGATACGCAGTATTTT. Protein product: CASSLPGLARTDTQYF.

The chain links TRBV5-1 to TRBJ2-1; TRBD2 matches at 11 bases. Trimming cost V 4 bases and J 6 bases; bases outside gene matches: 12. Germline V gene data show CDR1 as SGHRS and CDR2 as YFSETQ. The CDR3 totals 17 residues. The CDR3 DNA reads as TGCGCCAGCAGCCCCCGACTAGCGGGGATTACCTCCAATGAGCAGTTCTTC. This gives the protein CASSPRLAGITSNEQFF.

The rearrangement joins TRBV7-3 to TRBJ2-3, with 8 bases that match TRBD2. CDR1 and CDR2 from the germline V gene are SGHTA and FQGTGA. V gave up 1 base and J gave up 5 bases; unmatched junction bases: 8. The CDR3 consists of 16 residues. CDR3 in DNA: TGTGCCAGCAGCTTAAGGCTGGCGGGGGGCCTAGATACGCAGTATTTT. Amino acid sequence: CASSLRLAGGLDTQYF.

The chain couples TRBV6-1 to TRBJ1-5, with 8 bases matching TRBD1. This CDR3 has 15 amino acids. Germline CDR1 MNHNS, CDR2 SASEGT. The ends lost 6 bases at V and 6 bases at J; junction bases unmatched: 10. CDR3 in DNA: TGTGCCAGCAGCTGGGGCAGGGGGCTGCCTCAGCCCCAGCATTTT. It encodes CASSWGRGLPQPQHF.

This clone was seen only a few times. The chain carries TRBV27 and TRBJ1-5, with D possibly TRBD1 on 6 matching bases. V lost 2 bases, J lost 1 base, and 9 bases lay in between. The germline CDR1 and CDR2 sequences are MNHEY and SMNVEV (reference sequence). The CDR3 has 15 residues. CDR3 sequence reads: CASSLPGGSNQPQHF. The CDR3 nucleotides are TGTGCCAGCAGTTTACCTGGGGGCAGCAATCAGCCCCAGCATTTT.

The chain carries TRBV19 and TRBJ1-1; the D is unclear. Germline CDR1 reads LNHDA; CDR2 reads SQIVND (reference sequence). V was cut by 6 bases and J by 7 bases, with 18 bases left in between. The CDR3 is made up of 14 amino acids. In nucleotides, the CDR3 is TGTGCCAGTAGCGTCACGGGATCCACAAATGAAGCTTTCTTT. It translates to CASSVTGSTNEAFF.

This clone occurred a few times. V gene TRBV7-9 combines with J gene TRBJ1-5, with no clear D. Germline V gives CDR1 SEHNR, CDR2 FQNEAQ (reference sequence). Trimming stripped 6 bases from V and 0 bases from J, with 15 bases between. CDR3 length: 16 residues. CDR3 amino acids: CASSLGVGNSNQPQHF. CDR3 coding DNA: TGTGCCAGCAGTTTGGGAGTCGGCAATAGCAATCAGCCCCAGCATTTT.

The CDR3 DNA follows: TGTGCCAGCAGCACGGGACTAGGCAATGAGCAGTTCTTC. This encodes CASSTGLGNEQFF. The V call is TRBV13, the J call TRBJ2-1, with 8 bases aligning to TRBD2. The J segment lost 6 bases and the V segment lost 5 bases, leaving 3 bases of the junction unmatched. The CDR3 is made up of 13 amino acids. Germline CDR1 is PRHDT and CDR2 is FYEKMQ (reference sequence).

This clone was recorded a few times. CDR3 sequence: CASRGSGGASEAFF. Here the CDR3 DNA reads TGTGCCAGCAGGGGGTCTGGAGGGGCTTCTGAAGCTTTCTTT. This chain joins TRBV6-1 and TRBJ1-1, with a possible D match to TRBD1 (5 bases). Trimming took off 6 bases at V and 6 bases at J, with 17 bases between the two ends. Germline V gene lookup returns CDR1 MNHNS and CDR2 SASEGT. CDR3 length: 14 amino acids.

This clone showed up just a few times. The chain has TRBV19 and TRBJ2-3, with 7 bases fitting TRBD1. CDR1 LNHDA and CDR2 SQIVND come from the germline V gene (reference sequence). With 6 bases clipped from V and 1 base from J, the junction kept 10 bases outside the gene matches. The CDR3 extends over 16 amino acids. This chain's CDR3 is CASSLQTGYGTDTQYF. The CDR3 DNA is TGTGCCAGTAGCCTGCAGACAGGGTACGGCACAGATACGCAGTATTTT.

This clone was counted only a few times. The rearrangement links TRBV5-1 to TRBJ2-3, with a weak D call TRBD2 (6 bases). Looked up from germline, CDR1 is SGHRS and CDR2 is YFSETQ. The length of the CDR3 is 16 residues. V was shortened by 0 bases and J by 0 bases, with 11 bases between the two germline ends. This chain's CDR3 is CASSLEAGRSTDTQYF. CDR3 coding DNA: TGCGCCAGCAGCTTGGAAGCGGGCCGTAGCACAGATACGCAGTATTTT.

V usage is TRBV15 and J usage is TRBJ1-5; weak D call: TRBD1 (5 bases). The CDR3 is 16 amino acids. Per germline, CDR1 LNHNV and CDR2 YYDKDF (reference sequence). The V end lost 0 bases, the J end lost 1 base, and 10 bases lay between the germline ends. This CDR3 is CATSRDKGSSNQPQHF. As DNA, the CDR3 is TGTGCCACCAGCAGAGATAAGGGGTCGAGCAATCAGCCCCAGCATTTT.

This clone was counted between two and nine times. The gene calls are TRBV2 and TRBJ2-5; 7 nucleotides agree with TRBD1. Germline V gives CDR1 SNHLY, CDR2 FYNNEI. Unmatched junction bases numbered 1, after V lost 4 bases and J lost 5 bases. The CDR3 spans 12 residues. The CDR3 here is CASSVRGETQYF. For the CDR3, the DNA is TGTGCCAGCAGTGTCAGGGGGGAGACCCAGTACTTC.

This chain joins TRBV5-1 and TRBJ1-4; D might be TRBD1 (5 bases). Germline CDR1 SGHRS, CDR2 YFSETQ. V was shortened by 0 bases and J by 8 bases, with 17 bases between the two germline ends. CDR3 length equals 16 residues. The CDR3 nucleotides read TGCGCCAGCAGCTTGGGGAGTGGGGGGGAGCTGGAAAAACTGTTTTTT. It translates to CASSLGSGGELEKLFF.